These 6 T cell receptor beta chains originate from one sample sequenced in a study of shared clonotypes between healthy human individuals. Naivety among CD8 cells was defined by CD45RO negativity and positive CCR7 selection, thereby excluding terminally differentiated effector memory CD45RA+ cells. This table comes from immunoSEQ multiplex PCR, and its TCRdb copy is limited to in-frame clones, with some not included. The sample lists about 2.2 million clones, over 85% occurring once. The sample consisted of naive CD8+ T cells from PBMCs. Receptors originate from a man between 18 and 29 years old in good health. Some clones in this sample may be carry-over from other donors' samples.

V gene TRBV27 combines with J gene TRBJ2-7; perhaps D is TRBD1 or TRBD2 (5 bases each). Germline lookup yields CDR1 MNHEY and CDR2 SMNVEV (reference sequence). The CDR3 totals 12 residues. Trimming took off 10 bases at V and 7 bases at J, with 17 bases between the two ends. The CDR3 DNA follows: TGTGCCACCTGGGGGTGGCCGGGGGAGCAGTACTTC. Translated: CATWGWPGEQYF.

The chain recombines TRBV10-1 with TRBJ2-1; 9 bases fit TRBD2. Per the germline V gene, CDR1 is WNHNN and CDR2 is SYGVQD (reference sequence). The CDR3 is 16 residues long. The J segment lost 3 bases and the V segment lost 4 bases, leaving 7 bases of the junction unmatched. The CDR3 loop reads CASSATWREGYNEQFF. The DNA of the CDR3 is TGCGCCAGCAGTGCTACCTGGCGGGAGGGCTACAATGAGCAGTTCTTC.

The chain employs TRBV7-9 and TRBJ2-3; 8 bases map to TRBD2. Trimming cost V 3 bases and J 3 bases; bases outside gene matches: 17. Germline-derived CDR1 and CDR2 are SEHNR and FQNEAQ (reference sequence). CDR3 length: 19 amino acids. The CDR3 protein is CASSFPRLGGSGGTDTQYF. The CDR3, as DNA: TGTGCCAGCAGCTTTCCCCGACTCGGGGGTTCGGGGGGGACAGATACGCAGTATTTT.

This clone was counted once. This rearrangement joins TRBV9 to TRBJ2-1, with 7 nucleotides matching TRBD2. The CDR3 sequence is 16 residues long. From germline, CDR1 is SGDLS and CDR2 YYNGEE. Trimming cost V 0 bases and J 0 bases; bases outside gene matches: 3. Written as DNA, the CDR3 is TGTGCCAGCAGCGTAGCGGCGGGAGCCTCCTACAATGAGCAGTTCTTC. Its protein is CASSVAAGASYNEQFF.

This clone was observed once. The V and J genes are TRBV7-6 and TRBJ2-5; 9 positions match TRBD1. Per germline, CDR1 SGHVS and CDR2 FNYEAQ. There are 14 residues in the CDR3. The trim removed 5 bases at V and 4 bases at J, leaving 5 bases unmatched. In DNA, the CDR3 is TGTGCCAGCAGCCCCACAGGGGGCCCAGAGACCCAGTACTTC. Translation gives CASSPTGGPETQYF.

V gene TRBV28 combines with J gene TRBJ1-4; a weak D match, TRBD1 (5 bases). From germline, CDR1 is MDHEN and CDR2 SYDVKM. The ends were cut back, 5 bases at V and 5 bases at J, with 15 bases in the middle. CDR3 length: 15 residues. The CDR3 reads CASSNEGKMNEKLFF. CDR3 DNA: TGTGCCAGCAGTAACGAGGGGAAAATGAATGAAAAACTGTTTTTT.